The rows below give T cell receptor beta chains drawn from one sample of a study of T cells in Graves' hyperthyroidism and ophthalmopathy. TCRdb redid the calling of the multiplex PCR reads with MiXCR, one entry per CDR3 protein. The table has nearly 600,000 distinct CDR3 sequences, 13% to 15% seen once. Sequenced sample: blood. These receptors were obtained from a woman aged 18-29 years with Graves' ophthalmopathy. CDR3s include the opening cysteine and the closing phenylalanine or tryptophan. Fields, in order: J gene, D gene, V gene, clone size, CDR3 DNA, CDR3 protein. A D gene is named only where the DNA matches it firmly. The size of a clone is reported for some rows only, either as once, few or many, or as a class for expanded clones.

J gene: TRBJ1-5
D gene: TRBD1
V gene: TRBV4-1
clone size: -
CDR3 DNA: TGCGCCAGCAGCCAAGCAGGACAGGGTAATCAGCCCCAGCATTTT
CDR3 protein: CASSQAGQGNQPQHF

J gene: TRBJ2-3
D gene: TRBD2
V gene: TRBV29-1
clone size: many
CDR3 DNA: TGCAGCGTTGAACTAGCGGGACTACCGGATACGCAGTATTTT
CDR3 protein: CSVELAGLPDTQYF

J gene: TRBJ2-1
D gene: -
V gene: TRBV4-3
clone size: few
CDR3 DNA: TGCGCCAGCAGCCTTTTAGGGCTCCCCTACAATGAGCAGTTCTTC
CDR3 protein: CASSLLGLPYNEQFF

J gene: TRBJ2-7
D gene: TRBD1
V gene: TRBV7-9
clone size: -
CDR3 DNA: TGTGCCAGCAGCTTAAGTGGGACAGGGGTTTCCTACGAGCAGTACTTC
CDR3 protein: CASSLSGTGVSYEQYF

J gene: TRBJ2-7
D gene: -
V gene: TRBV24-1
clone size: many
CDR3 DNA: TGTGCCACCAGTGGACAGACCCCCTACGAGCAGTACTTC
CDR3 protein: CATSGQTPYEQYF

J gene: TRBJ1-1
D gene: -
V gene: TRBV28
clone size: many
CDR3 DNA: TGTGCCAGCAGTTGGGCGGGGAGGACTGAAGCTTTCTTT
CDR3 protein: CASSWAGRTEAFF

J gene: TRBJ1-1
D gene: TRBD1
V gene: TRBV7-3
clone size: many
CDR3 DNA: TGTGCCAGCAGCTTAACCAGGGGGCCAAGGGATTTCGCTGAAGCTTTCTTT
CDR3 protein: CASSLTRGPRDFAEAFF

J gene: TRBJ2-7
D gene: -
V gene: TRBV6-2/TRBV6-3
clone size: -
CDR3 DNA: TGTGCCAGCAGTCGTCCTGGACCCCCGGAAGACGAGCAGTACTTC
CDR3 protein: CASSRPGPPEDEQYF

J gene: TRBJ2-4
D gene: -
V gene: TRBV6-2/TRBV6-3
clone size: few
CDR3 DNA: TGTGCCAGCAGTAAGACCAGTAGGGGGTCAAAAAACATTCAGTACTTC
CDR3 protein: CASSKTSRGSKNIQYF

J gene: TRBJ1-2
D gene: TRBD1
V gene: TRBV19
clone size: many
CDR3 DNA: TGTGCCAGTAGTCGAACTGCCGGGACAGGGGTGTCTGGCTACACCTTC
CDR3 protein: CASSRTAGTGVSGYTF

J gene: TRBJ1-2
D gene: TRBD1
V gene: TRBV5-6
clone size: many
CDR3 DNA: TGTGCCAGCAGCGGACAGGGACGGTATGGCTACACCTTC
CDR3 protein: CASSGQGRYGYTF

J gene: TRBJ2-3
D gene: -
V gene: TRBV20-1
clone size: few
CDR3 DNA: TGCAGTGCTAGGGGGTCTAGCGAGACAGATACGCAGTATTTT
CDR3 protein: CSARGSSETDTQYF

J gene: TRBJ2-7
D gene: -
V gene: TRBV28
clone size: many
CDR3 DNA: TGTGCCAGCAGTTTCAGTTCCTACGAGCAGTACTTC
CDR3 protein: CASSFSSYEQYF

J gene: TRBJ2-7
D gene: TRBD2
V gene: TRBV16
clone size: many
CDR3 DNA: TGTGCCAGCAGCCGCAGCGGGGGGACCTACGAGCAGTACTTC
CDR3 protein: CASSRSGGTYEQYF

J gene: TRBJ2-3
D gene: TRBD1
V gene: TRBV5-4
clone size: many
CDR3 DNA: TGTGCCAGCAGCCTTAGGACAGGGGGCGTCCCGGATACGCAGTATTTT
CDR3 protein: CASSLRTGGVPDTQYF

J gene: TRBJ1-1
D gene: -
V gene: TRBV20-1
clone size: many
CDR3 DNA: TGCAGTGCCGCCGGGACGGCCACTGAAGCTTTCTTT
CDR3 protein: CSAAGTATEAFF

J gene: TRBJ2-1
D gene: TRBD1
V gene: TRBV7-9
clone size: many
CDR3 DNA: TGTGCCAGCAGCTTAAGTGGGGACAGGGACTCCCAATTAATCTACAATGAGCAGTTCTTC
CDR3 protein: CASSLSGDRDSQLIYNEQFF

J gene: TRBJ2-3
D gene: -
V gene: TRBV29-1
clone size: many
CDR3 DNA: TGCAGCGTCCTCGGGGCAGGGGCTACAGATACGCAGTATTTT
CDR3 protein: CSVLGAGATDTQYF

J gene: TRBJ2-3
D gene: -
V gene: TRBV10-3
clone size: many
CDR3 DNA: TGTGCCATCAGTGTTCCGCCACGCCGCGGAAGCACAGATACGCAGTATTTT
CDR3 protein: CAISVPPRRGSTDTQYF

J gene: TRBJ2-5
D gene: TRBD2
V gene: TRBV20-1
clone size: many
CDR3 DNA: TGCAGTGCCAGACGGGCTAGCGGAGGAGGGTTAAAAGAGACCCAGTACTTC
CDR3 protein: CSARRASGGGLKETQYF

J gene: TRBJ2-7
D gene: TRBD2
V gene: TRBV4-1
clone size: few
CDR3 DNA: TGCGCCAGCAGCCAATCCGTGACTAGCGGGAGGGCCTACGAGCAGTACTTC
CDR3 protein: CASSQSVTSGRAYEQYF

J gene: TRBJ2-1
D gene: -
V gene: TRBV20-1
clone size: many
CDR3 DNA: TGCAGTGCCACTACTAGGACCCACAATGAGCAGTTCTTC
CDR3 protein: CSATTRTHNEQFF

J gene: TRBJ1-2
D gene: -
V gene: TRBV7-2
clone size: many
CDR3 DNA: TGTGCCAGCAGCTTAGCGCGCCAGAGTTCTAACTATGGCTACACCTTC
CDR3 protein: CASSLARQSSNYGYTF

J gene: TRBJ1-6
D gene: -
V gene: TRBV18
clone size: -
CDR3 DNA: TGTGCCAGCTCACCAGGGGGTAATTCACCCCTCCACTTT
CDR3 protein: CASSPGGNSPLHF

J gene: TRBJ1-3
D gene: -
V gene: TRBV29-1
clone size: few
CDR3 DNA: TGCAGCGTCCAACTAAAAGGCATCCCTGGAAACACCATATATTTT
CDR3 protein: CSVQLKGIPGNTIYF

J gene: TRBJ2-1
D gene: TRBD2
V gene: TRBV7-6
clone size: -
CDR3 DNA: TGTGCCAGCAGCGGGGGGGGTGGTAGCGGGGGACCCCACCTCTACAATGAGCAGTTCTTC
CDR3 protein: CASSGGGGSGGPHLYNEQFF

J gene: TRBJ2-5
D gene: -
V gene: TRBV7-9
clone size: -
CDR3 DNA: TGTGCCAGCAGCCCCCCTAGCAGGGCTTTGGAGACCCAGTACTTC
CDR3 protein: CASSPPSRALETQYF

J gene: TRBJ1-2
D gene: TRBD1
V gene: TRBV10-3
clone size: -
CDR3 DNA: TGTGCCATCAGTACTATACCGGGACAGGGGGCAGGTGGCTACACCTTC
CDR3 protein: CAISTIPGQGAGGYTF

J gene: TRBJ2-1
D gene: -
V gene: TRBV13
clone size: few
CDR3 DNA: TGTGCCAGCAGCACTGGGACTCTGAATGAGCAGTTCTTC
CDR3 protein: CASSTGTLNEQFF